This note documents a single TCR beta chain sequence. Its antigen remains unidentified. This entry belongs to a study of OX40 agonist ivuxolimab in advanced cancers. Across the study: Of the patients, three showed partial responses, one with hepatocellular carcinoma and two with cutaneous melanoma. Study observations and caveats: More expanded clones were found, on average, in CD8+ than in CD4+ T cells. Among the lowest peripheral clonal expansion occurred in 0.1-3.0 mg/kg partial responders.

Excluded were patients having autoimmune disease history or systemic immunosuppression. TCRdb keeps only in-frame clones here, not all; method: immunoSEQ multiplex PCR. The sample shows some 98,000 clones, approximately 93% of them seen only once. From germline, CDR1 is DFQATT and CDR2 SNEGSKA (reference sequence). The CDR3 contains 11 residues. Sequencing was performed on CD4+ or CD8+ T cells sorted from blood, taken in a trial of the OX40 agonist ivuxolimab. The receptor was isolated from an adult with an advanced solid tumor such as melanoma, head and neck, liver or kidney cancer. The chain uses TRBV20-1 and TRBJ1-1; D is perhaps TRBD1 (5 bases). The chain's CDR3 is CSFGTNTEAFF. The CDR3 DNA sequence: TGCAGCTTTGGGACCAACACTGAAGCTTTCTTT.